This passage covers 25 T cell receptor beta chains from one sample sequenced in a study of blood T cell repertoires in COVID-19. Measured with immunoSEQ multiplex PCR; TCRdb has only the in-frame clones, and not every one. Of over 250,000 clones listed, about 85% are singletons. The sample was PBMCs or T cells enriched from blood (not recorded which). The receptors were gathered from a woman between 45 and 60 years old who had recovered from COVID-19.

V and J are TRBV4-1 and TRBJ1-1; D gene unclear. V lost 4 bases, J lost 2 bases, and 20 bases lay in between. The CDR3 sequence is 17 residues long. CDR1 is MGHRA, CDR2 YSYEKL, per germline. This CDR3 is CASSRRWNEEGNTEAFF. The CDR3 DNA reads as TGCGCCAGCAGCCGTCGATGGAACGAGGAAGGTAACACTGAAGCTTTCTTT.

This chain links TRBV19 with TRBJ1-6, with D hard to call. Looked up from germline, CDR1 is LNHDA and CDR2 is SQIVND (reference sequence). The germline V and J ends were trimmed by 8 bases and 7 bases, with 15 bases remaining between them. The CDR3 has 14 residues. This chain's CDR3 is CASHPQIGNSPLHF. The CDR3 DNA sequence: TGTGCCAGTCATCCCCAAATCGGGAATTCACCCCTCCACTTT.

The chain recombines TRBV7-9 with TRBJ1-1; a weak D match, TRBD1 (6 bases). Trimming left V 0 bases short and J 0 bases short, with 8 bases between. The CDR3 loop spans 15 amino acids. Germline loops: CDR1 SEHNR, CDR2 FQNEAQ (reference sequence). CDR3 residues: CASSLAGTLNTEAFF. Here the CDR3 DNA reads TGTGCCAGCAGCTTAGCCGGGACATTGAACACTGAAGCTTTCTTT.

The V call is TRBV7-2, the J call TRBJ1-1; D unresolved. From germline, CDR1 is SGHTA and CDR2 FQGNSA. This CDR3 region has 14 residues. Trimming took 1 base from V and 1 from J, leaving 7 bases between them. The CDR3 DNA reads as TGTGCCAGCAGCTTAGAGTTCAGGAACACTGAAGCTTTCTTT. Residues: CASSLEFRNTEAFF.

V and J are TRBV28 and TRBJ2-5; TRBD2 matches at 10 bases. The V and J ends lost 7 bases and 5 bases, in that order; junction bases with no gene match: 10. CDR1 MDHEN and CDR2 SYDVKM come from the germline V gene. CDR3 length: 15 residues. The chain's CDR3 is CASNKGLAFFETQYF. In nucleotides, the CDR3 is TGTGCCAGCAACAAGGGACTAGCGTTTTTTGAGACCCAGTACTTC.

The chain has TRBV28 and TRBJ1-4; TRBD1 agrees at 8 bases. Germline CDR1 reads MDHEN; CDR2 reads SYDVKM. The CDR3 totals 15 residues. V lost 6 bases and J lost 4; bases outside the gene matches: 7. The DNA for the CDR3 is TGTGCCAGCAGCTCGCCAGGGGGCCGTAATGAAAAACTGTTTTTT. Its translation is CASSSPGGRNEKLFF.

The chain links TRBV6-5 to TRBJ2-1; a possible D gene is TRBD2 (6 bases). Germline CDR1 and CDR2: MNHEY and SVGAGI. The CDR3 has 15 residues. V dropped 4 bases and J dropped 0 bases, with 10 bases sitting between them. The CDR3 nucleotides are TGTGCCAGCAGTTCCGGGAGAGTCTCCTACAATGAGCAGTTCTTC. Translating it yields CASSSGRVSYNEQFF.

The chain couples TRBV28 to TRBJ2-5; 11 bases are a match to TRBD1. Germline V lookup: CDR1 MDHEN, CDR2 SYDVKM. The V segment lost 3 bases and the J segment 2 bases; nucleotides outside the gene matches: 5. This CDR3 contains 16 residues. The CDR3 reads CASSFAGTGGQETQYF. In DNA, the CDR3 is TGTGCCAGCAGTTTCGCCGGGACAGGGGGACAAGAGACCCAGTACTTC. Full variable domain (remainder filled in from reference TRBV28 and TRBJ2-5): DVKVTQSSRYLVKRTGEKVFLECVQDMDHENMFWYRQDPGLGLRLIYFSYDVKMKEKGDIPEGYSVSREKKERFSLILESASTNQTSMYLCASSFAGTGGQETQYFGPGTRLLVL.

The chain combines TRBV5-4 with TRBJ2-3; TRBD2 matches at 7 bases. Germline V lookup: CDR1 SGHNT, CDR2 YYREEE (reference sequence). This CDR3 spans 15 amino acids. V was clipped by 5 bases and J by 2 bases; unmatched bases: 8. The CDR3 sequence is CASSQSGMPTDTQYF. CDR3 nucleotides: TGTGCCAGCAGTCAAAGCGGGATGCCCACAGATACGCAGTATTTT.

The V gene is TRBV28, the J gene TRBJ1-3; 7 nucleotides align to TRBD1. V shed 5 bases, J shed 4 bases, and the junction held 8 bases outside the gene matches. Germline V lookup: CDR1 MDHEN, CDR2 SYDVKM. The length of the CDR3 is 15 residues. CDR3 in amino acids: CASSPTGILGNTIYF. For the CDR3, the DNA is TGTGCCAGCAGTCCGACAGGGATCCTAGGAAACACCATATATTTT.

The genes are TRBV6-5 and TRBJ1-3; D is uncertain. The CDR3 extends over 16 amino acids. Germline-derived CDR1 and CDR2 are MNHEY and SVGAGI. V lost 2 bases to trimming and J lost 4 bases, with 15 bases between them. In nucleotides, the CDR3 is TGTGCCAGCAGTTACCGGGTCGTGGGTGCCGGAAACACCATATATTTT. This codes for CASSYRVVGAGNTIYF.

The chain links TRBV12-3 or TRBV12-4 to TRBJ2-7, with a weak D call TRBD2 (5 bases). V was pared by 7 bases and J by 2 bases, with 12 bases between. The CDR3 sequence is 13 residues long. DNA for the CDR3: TGTGCCAGCACCCGGGATCCAGCCTACGAGCAGTACTTC. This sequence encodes CASTRDPAYEQYF.

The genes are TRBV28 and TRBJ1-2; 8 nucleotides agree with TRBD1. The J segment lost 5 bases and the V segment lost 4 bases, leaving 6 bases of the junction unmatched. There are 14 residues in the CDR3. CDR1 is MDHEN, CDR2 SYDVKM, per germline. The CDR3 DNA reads TGTGCCAGCAGTTCCAGACAGGGGATGTATGGCTACACCTTC. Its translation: CASSSRQGMYGYTF.

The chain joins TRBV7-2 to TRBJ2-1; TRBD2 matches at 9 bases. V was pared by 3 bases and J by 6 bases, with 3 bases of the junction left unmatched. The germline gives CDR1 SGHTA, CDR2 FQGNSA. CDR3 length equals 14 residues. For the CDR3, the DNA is TGTGCCAGCAGCTTGGGCGGGAGGGCCAATGAGCAGTTCTTC. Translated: CASSLGGRANEQFF.

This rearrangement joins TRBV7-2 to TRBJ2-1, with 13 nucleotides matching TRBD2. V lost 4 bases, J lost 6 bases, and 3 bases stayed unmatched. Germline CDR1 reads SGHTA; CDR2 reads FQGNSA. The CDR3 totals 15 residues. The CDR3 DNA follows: TGTGCCAGCAGCTCGGGACTAGCGGGGATCAATGAGCAGTTCTTC. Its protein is CASSSGLAGINEQFF.

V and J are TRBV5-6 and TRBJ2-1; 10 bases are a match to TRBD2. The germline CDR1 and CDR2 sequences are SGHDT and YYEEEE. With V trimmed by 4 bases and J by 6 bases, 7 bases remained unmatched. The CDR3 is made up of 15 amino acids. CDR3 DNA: TGTGCCAGCAGCGACCGGACTAGCGGCGCCAATGAGCAGTTCTTC. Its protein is CASSDRTSGANEQFF. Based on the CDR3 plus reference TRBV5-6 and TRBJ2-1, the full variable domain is DAGVTQSPTHLIKTRGQQVTLRCSPKSGHDTVSWYQQALGQGPQFIFQYYEEEERQRGNFPDRFSGHQFPNYSSELNVNALLLGDSALYLCASSDRTSGANEQFFGPGTRLTVL.

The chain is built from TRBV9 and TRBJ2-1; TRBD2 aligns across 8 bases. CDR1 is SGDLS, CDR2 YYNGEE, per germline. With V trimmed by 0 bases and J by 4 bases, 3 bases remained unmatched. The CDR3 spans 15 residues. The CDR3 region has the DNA TGTGCCAGCAGCGTAGTAGCGGGAAGGTACAATGAGCAGTTCTTC. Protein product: CASSVVAGRYNEQFF.

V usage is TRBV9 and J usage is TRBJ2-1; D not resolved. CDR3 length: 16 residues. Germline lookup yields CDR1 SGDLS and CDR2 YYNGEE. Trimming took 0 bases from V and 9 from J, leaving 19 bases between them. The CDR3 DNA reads TGTGCCAGCAGCGTAGCAACCGATCTAGTGCGTAGTGAGCAGTTCTTC. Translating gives CASSVATDLVRSEQFF.

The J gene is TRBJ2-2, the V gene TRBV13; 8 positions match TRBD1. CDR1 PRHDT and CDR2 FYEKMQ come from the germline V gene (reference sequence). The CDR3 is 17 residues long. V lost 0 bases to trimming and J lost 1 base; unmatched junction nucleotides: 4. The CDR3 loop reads CASSLGLTGGNTGELFF. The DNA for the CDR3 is TGTGCCAGCAGCTTAGGCCTCACAGGGGGGAACACCGGGGAGCTGTTTTTT.

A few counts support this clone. The CDR3 here is CASSSGSGTGRGTEAFF. CDR3 nucleotides: TGCGCCAGCAGCTCTGGATCCGGGACAGGGAGAGGGACTGAAGCTTTCTTT. The rearrangement uses TRBV5-1 and TRBJ1-1; 9 bases match TRBD1. V shed 3 bases and J 5 bases; nucleotides not matched to a gene: 14. The CDR3 is 17 amino acids. From germline, CDR1 is SGHRS and CDR2 YFSETQ.

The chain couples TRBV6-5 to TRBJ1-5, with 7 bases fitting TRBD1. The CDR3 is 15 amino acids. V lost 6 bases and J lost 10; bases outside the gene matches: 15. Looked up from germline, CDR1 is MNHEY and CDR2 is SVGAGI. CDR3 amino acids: CASSKRTGQISPQHF. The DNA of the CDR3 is TGTGCCAGCAGCAAACGGACAGGCCAAATCAGCCCCCAGCATTTT.

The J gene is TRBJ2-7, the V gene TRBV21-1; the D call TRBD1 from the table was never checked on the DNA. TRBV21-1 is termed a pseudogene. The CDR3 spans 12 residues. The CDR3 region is CASSTTGYEQYF. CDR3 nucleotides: TGTGCCAGCAGCACCACAGGCTACGAGCAGTACTTC.

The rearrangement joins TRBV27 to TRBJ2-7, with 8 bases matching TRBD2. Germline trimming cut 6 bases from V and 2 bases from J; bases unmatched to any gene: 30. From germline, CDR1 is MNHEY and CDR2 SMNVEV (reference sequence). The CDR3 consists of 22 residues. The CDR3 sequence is CASSPVRGPNRLLAGLTYEQYF. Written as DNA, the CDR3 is TGTGCCAGCAGCCCTGTTCGGGGGCCGAACAGGTTATTAGCGGGACTGACCTACGAGCAGTACTTC.

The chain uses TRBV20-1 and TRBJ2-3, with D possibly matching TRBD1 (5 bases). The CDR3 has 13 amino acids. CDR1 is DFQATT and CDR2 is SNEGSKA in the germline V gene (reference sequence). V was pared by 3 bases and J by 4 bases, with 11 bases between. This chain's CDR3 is CSASRQGPDTQYF. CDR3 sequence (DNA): TGCAGTGCTAGTAGGCAGGGCCCAGATACGCAGTATTTT.

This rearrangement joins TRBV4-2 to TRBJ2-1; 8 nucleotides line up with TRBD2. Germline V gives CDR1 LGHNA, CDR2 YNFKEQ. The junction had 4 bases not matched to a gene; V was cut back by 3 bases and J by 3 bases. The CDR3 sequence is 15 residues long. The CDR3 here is CASSQEGLVYNEQFF. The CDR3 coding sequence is TGTGCCAGCAGCCAGGAGGGACTAGTCTACAATGAGCAGTTCTTC.